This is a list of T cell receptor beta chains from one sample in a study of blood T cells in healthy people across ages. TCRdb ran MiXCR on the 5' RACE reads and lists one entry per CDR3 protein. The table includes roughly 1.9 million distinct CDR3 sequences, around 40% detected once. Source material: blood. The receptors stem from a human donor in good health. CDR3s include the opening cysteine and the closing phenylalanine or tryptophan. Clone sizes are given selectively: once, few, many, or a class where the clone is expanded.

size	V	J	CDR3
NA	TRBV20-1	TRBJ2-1	CSAVTLAGPNEQFF
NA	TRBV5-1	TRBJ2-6	CASRAQGVANVLTF
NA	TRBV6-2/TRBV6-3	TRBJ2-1	CASRFLLAGTSSYNEQFF
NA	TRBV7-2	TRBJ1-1	CASSRLVRTEAFF
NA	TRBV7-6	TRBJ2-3	CASSPWGGSIVGDTQYF
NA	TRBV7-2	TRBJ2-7	CASSLESVSGWGSTYEQYF
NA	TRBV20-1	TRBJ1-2	CSARDPPSGYDYGYTF
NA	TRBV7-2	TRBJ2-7	CASSLADPYEQYF
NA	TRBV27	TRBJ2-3	CASSLWTADTQYF
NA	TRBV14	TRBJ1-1	CASSRRQSVAFF
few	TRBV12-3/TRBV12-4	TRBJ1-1	CASLDRANTEAFF
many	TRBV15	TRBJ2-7	CATSRDLGRRLSSYEQYF
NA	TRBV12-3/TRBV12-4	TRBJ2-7	CASSPIRGPAYEQYF
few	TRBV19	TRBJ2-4	CASSIDGENIQYF
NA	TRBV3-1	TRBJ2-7	CASSQVRHGGNEQYF
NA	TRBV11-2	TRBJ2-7	CASSLTTSGEAGQYF
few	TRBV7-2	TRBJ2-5	CASRNLGGGQDTQYF
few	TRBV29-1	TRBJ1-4	CSVGAGGEKLFF
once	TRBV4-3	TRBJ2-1	CASSPGAVYRGDEQFF
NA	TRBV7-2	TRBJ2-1	CASSLGLAGAPVYNEQFF
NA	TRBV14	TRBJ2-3	CASTPGLEADTQYF
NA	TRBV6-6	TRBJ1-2	CASTRDSAYGYTF
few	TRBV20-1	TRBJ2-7	CSACIGTLDEQYF
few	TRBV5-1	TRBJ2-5	CASTTEARGTQYF
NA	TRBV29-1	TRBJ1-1	CSVQTHTEAFF
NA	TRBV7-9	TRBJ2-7	CACSHRDRGIYEQYF